This record covers a single T cell receptor (beta chain). No antigen is known for it. The data stem from a study of graft-versus-host responses after intestinal transplantation. Background on the study: Every recipient underwent anti-thymocyte globulin induction, then tacrolimus and steroids for 2 to 3 years. The study, taken as a whole, reports: Detected in recipient marrow were GvH clones, some of which were first observed in ileum or blood.

After removal of 3 bases from V and 0 bases from J, the junction contained 10 bases not matched to a gene. The CDR3 runs to 18 residues. CDR1 and CDR2 (germline): KGHSH, LQKENI. Clones were sequenced by immunoSEQ multiplex PCR, and TCRdb holds only the in-frame ones, with some missing. The table has about 97,000 clones, 91% seen once. V gene TRBV18 combines with J gene TRBJ1-3; 8 bases are shared with TRBD1. The clonotype was recovered from a human donor who was the organ donor for an intestinal transplant. Sequencing was performed on unstimulated CD4+ T cells sorted from spleen or lymph node cells, taken before transplant. The CDR3 nucleotides are TGTGCCAGCTCACCGATCCCGGGACAGGCCATCTCTGGAAACACCATATATTTT. Its translation: CASSPIPGQAISGNTIYF.